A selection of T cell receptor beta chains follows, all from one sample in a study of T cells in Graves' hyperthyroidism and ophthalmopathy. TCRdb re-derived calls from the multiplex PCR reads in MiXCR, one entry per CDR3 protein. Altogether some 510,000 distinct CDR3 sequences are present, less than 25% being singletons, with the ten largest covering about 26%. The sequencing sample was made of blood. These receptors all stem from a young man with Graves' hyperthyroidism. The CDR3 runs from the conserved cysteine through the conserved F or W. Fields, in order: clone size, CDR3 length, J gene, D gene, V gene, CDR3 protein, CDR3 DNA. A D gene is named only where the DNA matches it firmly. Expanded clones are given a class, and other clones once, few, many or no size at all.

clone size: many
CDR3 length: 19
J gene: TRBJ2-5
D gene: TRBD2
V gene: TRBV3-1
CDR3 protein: CASSQEGTSGFLYQETQYF
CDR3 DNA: TGTGCCAGCAGCCAAGAAGGGACTAGCGGGTTCCTGTACCAAGAGACCCAGTACTTC

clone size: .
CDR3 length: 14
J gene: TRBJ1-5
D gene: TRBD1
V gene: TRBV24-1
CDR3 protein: CATSSGTEYQPQHF
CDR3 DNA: TGTGCCACTAGCTCCGGGACAGAGTATCAGCCCCAGCATTTT

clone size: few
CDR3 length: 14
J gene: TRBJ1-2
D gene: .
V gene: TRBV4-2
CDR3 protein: CASSQVEANYGYTF
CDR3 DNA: TGTGCCAGCAGCCAAGTAGAAGCTAACTATGGCTACACCTTC

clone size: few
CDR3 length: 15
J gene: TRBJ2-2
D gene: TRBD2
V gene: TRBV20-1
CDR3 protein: CSARGLAGNTGELFF
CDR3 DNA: TGCAGTGCTAGAGGCCTAGCGGGGAACACCGGGGAGCTGTTTTTT

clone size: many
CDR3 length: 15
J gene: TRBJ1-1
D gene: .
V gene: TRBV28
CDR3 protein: CASSLPGGGRAEAFF
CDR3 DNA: TGTGCCAGCAGTTTACCCGGGGGAGGGAGGGCTGAAGCTTTCTTT

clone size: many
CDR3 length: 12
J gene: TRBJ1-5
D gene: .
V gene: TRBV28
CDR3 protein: CATSYGNQPQHF
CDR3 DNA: TGTGCCACCTCGTATGGCAATCAGCCCCAGCATTTT

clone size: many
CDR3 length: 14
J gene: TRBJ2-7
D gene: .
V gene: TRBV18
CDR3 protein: CASSPTDGSYEQYF
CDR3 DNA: TGTGCCAGCTCACCCACGGACGGGTCCTACGAGCAGTACTTC

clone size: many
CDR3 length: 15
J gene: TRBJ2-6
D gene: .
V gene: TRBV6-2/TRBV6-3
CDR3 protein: CASSYSGSGANVLTF
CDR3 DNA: TGTGCCAGCAGTTACTCGGGCTCTGGGGCCAACGTCCTGACTTTC

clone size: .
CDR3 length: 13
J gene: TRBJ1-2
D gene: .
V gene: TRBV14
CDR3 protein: CASSQEKLYGYTF
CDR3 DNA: TGTGCCAGCAGCCAAGAGAAGTTGTATGGCTACACCTTC

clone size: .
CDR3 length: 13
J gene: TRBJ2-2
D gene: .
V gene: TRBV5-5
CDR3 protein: CASSLAGNGELFF
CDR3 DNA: TGTGCCAGCAGCTTGGCCGGGAACGGGGAGCTGTTTTTT

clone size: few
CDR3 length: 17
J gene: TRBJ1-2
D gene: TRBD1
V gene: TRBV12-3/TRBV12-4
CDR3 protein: CASSLAEQGADKNGYTF
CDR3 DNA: TGTGCCAGCAGTTTAGCCGAGCAGGGGGCGGATAAAAATGGCTACACCTTC

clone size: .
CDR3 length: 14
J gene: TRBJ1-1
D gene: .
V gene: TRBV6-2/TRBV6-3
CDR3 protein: CASSNGASYTEAFF
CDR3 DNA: TGTGCCAGCTCTAACGGAGCGTCCTACACTGAAGCTTTCTTT

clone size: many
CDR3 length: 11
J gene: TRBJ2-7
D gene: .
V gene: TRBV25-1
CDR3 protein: CASSVTHEQYF
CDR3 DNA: TGTGCCAGCAGTGTTACCCACGAGCAGTACTTC

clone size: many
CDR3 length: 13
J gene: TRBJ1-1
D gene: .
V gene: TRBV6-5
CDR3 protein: CASSYSQGTEAFF
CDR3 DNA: TGTGCCAGCAGTTACTCGCAGGGCACTGAAGCTTTCTTT

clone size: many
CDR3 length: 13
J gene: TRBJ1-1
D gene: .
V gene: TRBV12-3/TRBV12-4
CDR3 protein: CASSTDVYTEAFF
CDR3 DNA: TGTGCCAGCAGCACAGACGTCTACACTGAAGCTTTCTTT

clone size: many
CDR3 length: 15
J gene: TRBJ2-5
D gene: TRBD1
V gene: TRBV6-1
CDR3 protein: CASSVRGRSQETQYF
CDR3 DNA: TGTGCCAGCAGTGTTAGGGGGCGGTCTCAAGAGACCCAGTACTTC

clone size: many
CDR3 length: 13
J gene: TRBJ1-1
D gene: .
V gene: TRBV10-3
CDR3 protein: CAISDREDTEAFF
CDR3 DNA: TGTGCCATCAGTGACAGGGAGGACACTGAAGCTTTCTTT

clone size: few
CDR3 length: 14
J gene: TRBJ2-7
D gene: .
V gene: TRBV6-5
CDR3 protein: CASSFEGGGHEQYF
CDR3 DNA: TGTGCCAGCAGTTTTGAGGGAGGCGGACACGAGCAGTACTTC

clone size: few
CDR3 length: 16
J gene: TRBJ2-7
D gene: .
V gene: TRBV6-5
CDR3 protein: CASSYSSGGTSYEQYF
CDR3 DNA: TGTGCCAGCAGTTACTCTTCCGGTGGCACCTCCTACGAGCAGTACTTC

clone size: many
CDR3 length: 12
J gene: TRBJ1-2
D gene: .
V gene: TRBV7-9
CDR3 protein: CASSDPSSSYTF
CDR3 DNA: TGTGCCAGCAGTGACCCGTCTAGTTCCTACACCTTC

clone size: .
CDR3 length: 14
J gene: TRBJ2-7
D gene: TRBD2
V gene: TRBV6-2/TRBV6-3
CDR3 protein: CASSTGTSIHEQYF
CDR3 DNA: TGTGCCAGCAGTACCGGGACTAGCATCCACGAGCAGTACTTC

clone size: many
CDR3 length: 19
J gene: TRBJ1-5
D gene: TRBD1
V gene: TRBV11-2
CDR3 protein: CASSLEVLTRDRGNQPQHF
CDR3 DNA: TGTGCCAGCAGCTTAGAGGTGCTCACCCGGGACAGGGGGAATCAGCCCCAGCATTTT

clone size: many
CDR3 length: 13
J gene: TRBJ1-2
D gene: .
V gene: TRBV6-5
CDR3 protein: CASSYPGFGGYTF
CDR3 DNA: TGTGCCAGCAGTTACCCCGGGTTCGGCGGCTACACCTTC

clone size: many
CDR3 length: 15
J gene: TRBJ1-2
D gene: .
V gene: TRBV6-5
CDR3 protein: CASSYPGPANYGYTF
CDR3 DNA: TGTGCCAGCAGTTACCCGGGACCTGCTAACTATGGCTACACCTTC

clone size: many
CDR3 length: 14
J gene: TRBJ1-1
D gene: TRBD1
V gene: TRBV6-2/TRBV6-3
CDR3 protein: CASSPGTGAPEAFF
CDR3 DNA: TGTGCCAGCAGCCCAGGGACAGGTGCCCCTGAAGCTTTCTTT

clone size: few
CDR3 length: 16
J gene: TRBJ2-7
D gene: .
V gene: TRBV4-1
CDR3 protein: CASSQRPSPSSYEQYF
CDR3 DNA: TGCGCCAGCAGCCAACGTCCCAGCCCAAGCTCCTACGAGCAGTACTTC

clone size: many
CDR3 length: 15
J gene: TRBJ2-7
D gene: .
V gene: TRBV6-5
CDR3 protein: CASRRGDGILDEQYF
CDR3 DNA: TGTGCCAGCAGGCGAGGGGACGGAATTCTCGACGAGCAGTACTTC

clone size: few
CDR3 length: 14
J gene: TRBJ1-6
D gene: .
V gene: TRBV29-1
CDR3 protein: CSATDDQDNSPLHF
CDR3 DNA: TGCAGCGCCACGGACGACCAAGATAATTCACCCCTCCACTTT

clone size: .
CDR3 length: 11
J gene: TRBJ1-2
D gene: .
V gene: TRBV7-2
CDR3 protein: CASSPTPGFTF
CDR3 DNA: TGTGCCAGCAGCCCTACCCCAGGGTTCACCTTC

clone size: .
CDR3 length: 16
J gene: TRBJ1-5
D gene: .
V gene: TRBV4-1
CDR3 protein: CASSQGPRGGNQPQHF
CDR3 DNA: TGCGCCAGCAGCCAAGGGCCAAGGGGAGGCAATCAGCCCCAGCATTTT

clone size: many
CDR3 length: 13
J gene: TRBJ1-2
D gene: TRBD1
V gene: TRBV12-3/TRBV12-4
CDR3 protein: CASSPGQVNGYTF
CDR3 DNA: TGTGCCAGCAGCCCGGGACAGGTCAATGGCTACACCTTC

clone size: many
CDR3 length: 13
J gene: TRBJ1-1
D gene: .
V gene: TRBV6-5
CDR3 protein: CASSYSISTEAFF
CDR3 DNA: TGTGCCAGCAGTTACTCCATATCCACTGAAGCTTTCTTT

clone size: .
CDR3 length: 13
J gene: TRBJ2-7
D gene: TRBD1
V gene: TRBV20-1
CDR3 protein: CSAGWDSSYEQYF
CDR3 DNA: TGCAGTGCTGGATGGGACAGCTCCTACGAGCAGTACTTC

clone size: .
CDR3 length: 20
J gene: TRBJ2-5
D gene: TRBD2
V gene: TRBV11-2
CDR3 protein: CASSFIPPGLAGPNQETQYF
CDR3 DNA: TGTGCCAGCAGCTTTATCCCCCCAGGACTAGCGGGGCCAAACCAAGAGACCCAGTACTTC

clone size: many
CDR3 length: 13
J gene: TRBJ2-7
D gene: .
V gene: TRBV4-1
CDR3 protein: CASSQGTTYEQYF
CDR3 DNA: TGCGCCAGCAGCCAGGGGACGACCTACGAGCAGTACTTC

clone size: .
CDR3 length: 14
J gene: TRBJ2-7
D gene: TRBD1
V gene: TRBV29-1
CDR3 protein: CSEPRRDRIYEQYF
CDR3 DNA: TGCAGCGAACCTCGCCGGGACAGAATTTACGAGCAGTACTTC

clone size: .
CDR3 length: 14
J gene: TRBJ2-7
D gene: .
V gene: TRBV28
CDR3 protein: CASTQGGRGYEQYF
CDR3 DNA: TGTGCCAGCACCCAGGGGGGGAGAGGATACGAGCAGTACTTC

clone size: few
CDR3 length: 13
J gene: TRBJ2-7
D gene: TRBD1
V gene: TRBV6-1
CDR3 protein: CASIRTGSYEQYF
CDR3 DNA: TGTGCCAGCATTCGGACAGGATCCTACGAGCAGTACTTC

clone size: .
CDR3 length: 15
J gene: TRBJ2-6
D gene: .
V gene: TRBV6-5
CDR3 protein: CASSYSGYGANVLTF
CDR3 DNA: TGTGCCAGCAGTTACTCGGGCTACGGGGCCAACGTCCTGACTTTC

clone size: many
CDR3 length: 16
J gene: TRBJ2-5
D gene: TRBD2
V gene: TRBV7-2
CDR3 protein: CASSLDSGGYQETQYF
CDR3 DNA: TGTGCCAGCAGCTTAGATAGCGGGGGGTACCAAGAGACCCAGTACTTC

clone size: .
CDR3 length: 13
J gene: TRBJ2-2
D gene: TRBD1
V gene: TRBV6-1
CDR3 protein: CASRRPGGGELFF
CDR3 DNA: TGTGCCAGCAGGAGACCAGGGGGTGGGGAGCTGTTTTTT

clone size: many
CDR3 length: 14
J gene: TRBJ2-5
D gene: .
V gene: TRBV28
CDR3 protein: CASSFDGDQETQYF
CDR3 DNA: TGTGCCAGCAGTTTCGACGGAGACCAAGAGACCCAGTACTTC

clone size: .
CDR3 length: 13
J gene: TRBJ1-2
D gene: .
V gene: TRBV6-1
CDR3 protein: CASMGDAPYGYTF
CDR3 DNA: TGTGCCAGCATGGGGGACGCCCCGTATGGCTACACCTTC

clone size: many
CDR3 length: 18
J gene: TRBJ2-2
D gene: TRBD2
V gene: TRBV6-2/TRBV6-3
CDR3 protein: CASSSPGLAGMNTGELFF
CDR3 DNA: TGTGCCAGCAGTTCCCCCGGACTAGCGGGGATGAACACCGGGGAGCTGTTTTTT

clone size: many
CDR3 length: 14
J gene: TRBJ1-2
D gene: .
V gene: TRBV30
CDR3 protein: CAWSPGASNYGYTF
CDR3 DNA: TGTGCCTGGAGCCCGGGAGCATCTAACTATGGCTACACCTTC

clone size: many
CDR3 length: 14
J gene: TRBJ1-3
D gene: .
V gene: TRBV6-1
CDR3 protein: CASRGSGTGNTIYF
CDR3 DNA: TGTGCCAGCAGAGGCAGTGGGACAGGAAACACCATATATTTT

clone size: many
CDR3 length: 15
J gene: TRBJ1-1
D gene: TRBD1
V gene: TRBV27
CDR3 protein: CASHGRGGENTEAFF
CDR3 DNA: TGTGCCAGCCACGGCAGGGGGGGTGAGAACACTGAAGCTTTCTTT

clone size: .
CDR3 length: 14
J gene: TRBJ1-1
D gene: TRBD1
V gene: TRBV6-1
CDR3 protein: CASSEGTGRTEAFF
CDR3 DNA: TGTGCCAGCAGTGAAGGGACAGGGCGGACTGAAGCTTTCTTT

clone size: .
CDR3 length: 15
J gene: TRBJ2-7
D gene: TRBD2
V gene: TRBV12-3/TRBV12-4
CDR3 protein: CASSFPGGRNYEQYF
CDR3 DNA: TGTGCCAGCAGTTTTCCTGGCGGGAGAAACTACGAGCAGTACTTC

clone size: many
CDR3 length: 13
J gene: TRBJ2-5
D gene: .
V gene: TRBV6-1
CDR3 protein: CASSGQSQETQYF
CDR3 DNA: TGTGCCAGCAGTGGACAGAGCCAAGAGACCCAGTACTTC